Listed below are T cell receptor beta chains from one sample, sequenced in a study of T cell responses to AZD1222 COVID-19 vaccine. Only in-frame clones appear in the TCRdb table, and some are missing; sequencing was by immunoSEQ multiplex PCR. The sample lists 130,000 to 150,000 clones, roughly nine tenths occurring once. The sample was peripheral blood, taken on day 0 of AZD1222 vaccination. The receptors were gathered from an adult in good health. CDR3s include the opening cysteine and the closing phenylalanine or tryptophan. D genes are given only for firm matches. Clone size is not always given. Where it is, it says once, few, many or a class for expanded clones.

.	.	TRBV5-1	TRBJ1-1	CASSLDEGRSTEAFF	TGCGCCAGCAGCTTGGATGAGGGACGAAGCACTGAAGCTTTCTTT
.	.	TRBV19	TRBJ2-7	CATPLKTGDSYEQYF	TGTGCCACTCCTTTAAAGACAGGCGACTCCTACGAGCAGTACTTC
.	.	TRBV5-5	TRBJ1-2	CASSYDRFGYTF	TGTGCCAGCAGCTACGACAGGTTTGGCTACACCTTC
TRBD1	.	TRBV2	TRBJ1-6	CASRGTALGNSPLHF	TGTGCCAGCAGGGGGACAGCCTTGGGGAATTCACCCCTCCACTTT
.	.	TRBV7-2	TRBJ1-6	CASSLRAGIPLHF	TGTGCCAGCAGCTTACGTGCGGGGATACCCCTCCACTTT
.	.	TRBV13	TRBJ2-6	CASSLTSSGANVLTF	TGTGCCAGCAGCTTAACGAGCTCTGGGGCCAACGTCCTGACTTTC
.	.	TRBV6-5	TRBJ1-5	CASGGGLGNQPQHF	TGTGCCAGCGGGGGGGGATTAGGCAATCAGCCCCAGCATTTT
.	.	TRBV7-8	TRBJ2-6	CASSLSGRPFSGANVLTF	TGTGCCAGCAGCTTATCCGGCAGGCCTTTTTCTGGGGCCAACGTCCTGACTTTC
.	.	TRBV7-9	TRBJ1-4	CASSFRDTEKLFF	TGTGCCAGCAGCTTTCGAGACACCGAAAAACTGTTTTTT
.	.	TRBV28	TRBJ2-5	CASYGQETQYF	TGTGCCAGCTATGGACAGGAGACCCAGTACTTC
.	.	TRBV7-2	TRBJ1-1	CASSLDPGGVTEAFF	TGTGCCAGCAGCTTAGACCCGGGGGGGGTAACTGAAGCTTTCTTT
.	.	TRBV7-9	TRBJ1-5	CASSLGPLIGNQPQHF	TGTGCCAGCAGCTTAGGCCCACTTATAGGCAATCAGCCCCAGCATTTT
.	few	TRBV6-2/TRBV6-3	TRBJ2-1	CASSLREPNEQFF	TGTGCCAGCAGTTTAAGGGAACCCAATGAGCAGTTCTTC
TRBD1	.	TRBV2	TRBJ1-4	CASSDTGGKDEKLFF	TGTGCCAGCAGTGACACAGGGGGCAAGGATGAAAAACTGTTTTTT
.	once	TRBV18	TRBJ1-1	CASSPGWVSSEAFF	TGTGCCAGCTCACCAGGTTGGGTATCCTCTGAAGCTTTCTTT
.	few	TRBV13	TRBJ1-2	CASSSTQLLNGYTF	TGTGCCAGCAGCTCGACACAGTTGCTAAATGGCTACACCTTC
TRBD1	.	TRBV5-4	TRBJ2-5	CASSLEGGFWETQYF	TGTGCCAGCAGCTTGGAAGGGGGCTTTTGGGAGACCCAGTACTTC
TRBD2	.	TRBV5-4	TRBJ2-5	CASSPGGVGETQYF	TGTGCCAGCAGCCCGGGGGGGGTCGGAGAGACCCAGTACTTC
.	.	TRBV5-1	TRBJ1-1	CASSFQRPGNTEAFF	TGCGCCAGCAGCTTTCAGCGCCCAGGGAACACTGAAGCTTTCTTT
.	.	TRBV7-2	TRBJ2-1	CASSFPPPMNEQFF	TGTGCCAGCAGCTTTCCCCCACCAATGAATGAGCAGTTCTTC
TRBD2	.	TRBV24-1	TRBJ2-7	CATSDRGLAGDREQYF	TGTGCCACCAGTGATCGGGGACTAGCGGGAGATCGGGAGCAGTACTTC
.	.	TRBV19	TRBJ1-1	CPSQNREADTEAFF	TGCCCCAGCCAAAACAGGGAAGCGGACACTGAAGCTTTCTTT
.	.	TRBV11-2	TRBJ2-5	CASSPRVDGRPQETQYF	TGTGCCAGCAGCCCTCGGGTAGATGGAAGGCCCCAAGAGACCCAGTACTTC
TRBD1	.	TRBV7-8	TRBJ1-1	CASSLTGGNTEAFF	TGTGCCAGCAGCCTGACAGGGGGAAACACTGAAGCTTTCTTT
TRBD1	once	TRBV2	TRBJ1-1	CASSLQGDTEAFF	TGTGCCAGCAGCCTACAGGGGGACACTGAAGCTTTCTTT
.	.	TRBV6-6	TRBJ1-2	CASSHGEADGYTF	TGTGCCAGCAGTCATGGGGAGGCCGATGGCTACACCTTC
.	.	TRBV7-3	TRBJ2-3	CASSEDSYSTDTQYF	TGTGCCAGCTCCGAGGACAGCTACAGCACAGATACGCAGTATTTT
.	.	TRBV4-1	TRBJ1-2	CASSQVDEDYGYTF	TGCGCCAGCAGCCAAGTGGATGAAGACTATGGCTACACCTTC
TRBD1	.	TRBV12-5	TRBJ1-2	CASADPTRTGLDRGDGYTF	TGTGCTAGTGCCGACCCTACCCGGACAGGCCTCGACCGGGGAGATGGCTACACCTTC
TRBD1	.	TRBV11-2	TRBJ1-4	CASSPDRGNEKLFF	TGTGCCAGCAGCCCTGACAGGGGGAATGAAAAACTGTTTTTT
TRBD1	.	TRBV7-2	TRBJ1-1	CASSLLRDRGRGTEAFF	TGTGCCAGCAGCTTACTACGGGACAGGGGGAGAGGCACTGAAGCTTTCTTT
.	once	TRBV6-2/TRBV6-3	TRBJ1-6	CASSHSVSPLHF	TGTGCCAGCAGCCACTCGGTGTCACCCCTCCACTTT
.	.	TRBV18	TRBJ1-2	CASSRGFGYGYTF	TGTGCCAGCTCACGAGGATTTGGCTATGGCTACACCTTC
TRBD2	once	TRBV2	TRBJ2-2	CASSSGGPPGELFF	TGTGCCAGCTCCAGCGGGGGGCCCCCCGGGGAGCTGTTTTTT
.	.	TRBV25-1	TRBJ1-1	CASSDLNTEAFF	TGTGCCAGCAGTGACCTCAACACTGAAGCTTTCTTT
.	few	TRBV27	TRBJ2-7	CASSFGPPSEQYF	TGTGCCAGCAGTTTTGGACCCCCTTCCGAGCAGTACTTC
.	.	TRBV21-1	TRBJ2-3	CASSKVLRIYGRTGRADTQYF	TGTGCCAGCAGCAAAGTTTTGAGGATTTACGGGCGGACAGGGCGAGCAGATACGCAGTATTTT
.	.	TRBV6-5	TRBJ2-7	CASTRNAPQGYEQYF	TGTGCCAGCACCCGGAATGCCCCACAGGGATACGAGCAGTACTTC
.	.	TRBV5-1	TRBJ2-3	CASSLAVGRLLSDTQYF	TGCGCCAGCAGCTTGGCCGTGGGGCGGCTACTTTCAGATACGCAGTATTTT
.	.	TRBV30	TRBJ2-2	CAWEVMGELFF	TGTGCCTGGGAGGTTATGGGGGAGCTGTTTTTT